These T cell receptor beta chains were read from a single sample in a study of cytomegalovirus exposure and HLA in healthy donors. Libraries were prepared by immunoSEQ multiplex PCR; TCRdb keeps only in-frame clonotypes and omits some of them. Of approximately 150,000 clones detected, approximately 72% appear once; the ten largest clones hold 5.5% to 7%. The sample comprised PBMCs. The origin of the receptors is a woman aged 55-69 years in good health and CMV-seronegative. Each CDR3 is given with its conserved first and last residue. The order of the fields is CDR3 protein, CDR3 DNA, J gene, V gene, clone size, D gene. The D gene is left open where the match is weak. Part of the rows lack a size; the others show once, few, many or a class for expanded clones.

CDR3: CASSFPPTYEQYF
DNA: TGTGCCAGCAGTTTTCCGCCTACCTACGAGCAGTACTTC
J: TRBJ2-7
V: TRBV28
size: few
D: NA

CDR3: CASSPDRASGNTIYF
DNA: TGTGCCAGCTCACCGGACAGGGCTAGTGGAAACACCATATATTTT
J: TRBJ1-3
V: TRBV18
size: NA
D: TRBD1

CDR3: CASSLGGQGAYNEQFF
DNA: TGTGCCAGCAGTTTAGGGGGTCAGGGGGCCTACAATGAGCAGTTCTTC
J: TRBJ2-1
V: TRBV27
size: NA
D: TRBD1

CDR3: CSSSLVSGGYTF
DNA: TGTTCCAGCAGCTTAGTTTCGGGGGGCTACACCTTC
J: TRBJ1-2
V: TRBV7-9
size: NA
D: NA

CDR3: CASSVELGTEAFF
DNA: TGTGCCAGCAGCGTAGAACTCGGCACTGAAGCTTTCTTT
J: TRBJ1-1
V: TRBV9
size: few
D: NA

CDR3: CASSSSTGIGNQPQHF
DNA: TGTGCCAGCAGTTCCTCGACAGGGATAGGCAATCAGCCCCAGCATTTT
J: TRBJ1-5
V: TRBV6-5
size: once
D: TRBD1

CDR3: CASSDFREPGLGTEAFF
DNA: TGTGCCAGCAGTGATTTCAGGGAGCCGGGACTCGGCACTGAAGCTTTCTTT
J: TRBJ1-1
V: TRBV25-1
size: NA
D: NA

CDR3: CASGLTRLAGGTDTQYF
DNA: TGCGCCAGCGGCTTGACTCGACTAGCGGGGGGCACAGATACGCAGTATTTT
J: TRBJ2-3
V: TRBV5-1
size: NA
D: TRBD2

CDR3: CASSPLGREPNEKLFF
DNA: TGCGCCAGCAGCCCCCTTGGGAGGGAGCCTAATGAAAAACTGTTTTTT
J: TRBJ1-4
V: TRBV4-1
size: NA
D: NA

CDR3: CASSLSPTNGYTF
DNA: TGTGCCAGCAGTTTATCGCCGACAAATGGCTACACCTTC
J: TRBJ1-2
V: TRBV27
size: few
D: NA

CDR3: CASSLEFGGWETQYF
DNA: TGTGCCAGCAGCTTAGAATTCGGGGGGTGGGAGACCCAGTACTTC
J: TRBJ2-5
V: TRBV7-2
size: NA
D: TRBD2

CDR3: CASSSRGTGVGEETQYF
DNA: TGTGCCAGCAGCTCCCGCGGGACAGGGGTAGGGGAAGAGACCCAGTACTTC
J: TRBJ2-5
V: TRBV5-6
size: NA
D: TRBD1

CDR3: CASSRSTLAGGGSEQFF
DNA: TGTGCCAGCAGCCGAAGTACACTAGCGGGAGGCGGTAGTGAGCAGTTCTTC
J: TRBJ2-1
V: TRBV7-8
size: NA
D: TRBD2

CDR3: CASSEGGSLTSYTF
DNA: TGTGCCAGCAGTGAAGGAGGGTCCCTAACCTCCTACACCTTC
J: TRBJ1-2
V: TRBV6-1
size: few
D: NA

CDR3: CASSPQGRRTEAFF
DNA: TGTGCCAGCAGCCCTCAGGGCCGACGGACTGAAGCTTTCTTT
J: TRBJ1-1
V: TRBV7-2
size: NA
D: NA

CDR3: CASSPTGIEAFF
DNA: TGTGCCAGCAGCCCGACAGGAATTGAAGCTTTCTTT
J: TRBJ1-1
V: TRBV6-5
size: few
D: NA

CDR3: CASFPSGVAFF
DNA: TGTGCCAGTTTCCCTAGTGGAGTGGCTTTCTTT
J: TRBJ1-1
V: TRBV7-9
size: NA
D: NA

CDR3: CASSRDRGGHNEQFF
DNA: TGTGCCAGCAGCCGTGACAGGGGGGGGCACAATGAGCAGTTCTTC
J: TRBJ2-1
V: TRBV11-1
size: NA
D: TRBD1

CDR3: CASSHGTDYEQYF
DNA: TGTGCCAGCAGTCACGGGACAGACTACGAGCAGTACTTC
J: TRBJ2-7
V: TRBV6-5
size: few
D: TRBD1